Below are 30 T cell receptor beta chains sequenced from a single sample in a study of blood T cell repertoires in COVID-19. Assay: immunoSEQ multiplex PCR; the TCRdb copy retains only in-frame clones and omits some. Of approximately 97,000 clones in the sample, 80% to 90% were seen once. Specimen: peripheral blood. Receptors were obtained from a man aged 45-60 years with COVID-19, enrolled during active disease.

CDR3 sequence (DNA): TGTGCCAGCAGCCCCGGACTAGCGAGCTCCTACGAGCAGTACTTC. Residues: CASSPGLASSYEQYF. The rearrangement uses TRBV7-9 and TRBJ2-7, with TRBD2 matching 9 bases. Germline assignment: CDR1 SEHNR and CDR2 FQNEAQ (reference sequence). V shed 5 bases and J 0 bases; nucleotides not matched to a gene: 5. This CDR3 has 15 residues. The full variable domain, its missing parts supplied by reference TRBV7-9 and TRBJ2-7, is DTGVSQNPRHKITKRGQNVTFRCDPISEHNRLYWYRQTLGQGPEFLTYFQNEAQLEKSRLLSDRFSAERPKGSFSTLEIQRTEQGDSAMYLCASSPGLASSYEQYFGPGTRLTVT.

This chain joins TRBV6-5 and TRBJ1-5; TRBD1 is a possible D gene (6 bases). V was shortened by 6 bases and J by 0 bases, with 12 bases between the two germline ends. CDR1 is MNHEY, CDR2 SVGAGI, per germline. The CDR3 runs to 15 residues. CDR3 protein: CASSRGQYSNQPQHF. Written as DNA, the CDR3 is TGTGCCAGCAGCCGCGGACAGTATAGCAATCAGCCCCAGCATTTT.

The V and J genes are TRBV4-1 and TRBJ1-1, with a possible D match to TRBD1 (5 bases). The CDR3 is made up of 14 amino acids. Germline CDR1 is MGHRA and CDR2 is YSYEKL. V was pared by 3 bases and J by 1 base, with 9 bases between. CDR3 in DNA: TGCGCCAGCAGCCACAAGACAGCGAACACTGAAGCTTTCTTT. Protein sequence: CASSHKTANTEAFF.

The genes are TRBV5-1 and TRBJ2-1, with D possibly TRBD2 on 6 matching bases. Germline CDR1 reads SGHRS; CDR2 reads YFSETQ. Trimming took off 4 bases at V and 0 bases at J, with 17 bases between the two ends. This CDR3 comprises 17 residues. CDR3 sequence (DNA): TGCGCCAGCAGCCCAGTTTTCGTAGCGGACTCCTACAATGAGCAGTTCTTC. Protein sequence: CASSPVFVADSYNEQFF.

This chain uses TRBV5-1 with TRBJ2-7; 8 bases are shared with TRBD2. CDR3 length: 15 amino acids. Germline CDR1 reads SGHRS; CDR2 reads YFSETQ. V lost 4 bases and J lost 4; bases outside the gene matches: 10. DNA for the CDR3: TGCGCCAGCAGCGGATTAGCGGGGCTTAGGTACGAGCAGTACTTC. Translating it yields CASSGLAGLRYEQYF.

V is TRBV10-3 and J is TRBJ1-6; TRBD1 agrees at 7 bases. Germline V gives CDR1 ENHRY, CDR2 SYGVKD. The length of the CDR3 is 17 residues. V trimming: 3 bases; J trimming: 7 bases; junction bases outside the gene matches: 12. The CDR3 is CAISETVGQVRNSPLHF. In DNA form, the CDR3 reads TGTGCCATCAGTGAAACCGTCGGACAGGTTAGAAATTCACCCCTCCACTTT.

V gene TRBV5-1 combines with J gene TRBJ1-1, with D hard to call. Trimming took off 5 bases at V and 3 bases at J, with 8 bases between the two ends. Germline lookup yields CDR1 SGHRS and CDR2 YFSETQ. This CDR3 spans 12 amino acids. The CDR3 spells CASRQTDTEAFF. The CDR3 bases are TGCGCCAGCAGACAGACCGACACTGAAGCTTTCTTT.

V usage is TRBV27 and J usage is TRBJ1-6; a possible D gene is TRBD1 (6 bases). CDR1 MNHEY and CDR2 SMNVEV come from the germline V gene (reference sequence). V was trimmed by 6 bases and J by 3 bases, leaving 15 bases between them. This CDR3 region has 16 residues. The CDR3 is CASSTQGDVYNSPLHF. The CDR3 nucleotides are TGTGCCAGCAGCACACAGGGAGACGTCTATAATTCACCCCTCCACTTT.

The rearrangement joins TRBV7-3 to TRBJ2-1; perhaps TRBD1 as D (6 bases). CDR1 is SGHTA and CDR2 is FQGTGA in the germline V gene. The CDR3 is made up of 14 amino acids. V was shortened by 4 bases and J by 7 bases, with 14 bases between the two germline ends. For the CDR3, the DNA is TGTGCCAGCAGCTCGTATAGGACAGATAATGAGCAGTTCTTC. It encodes CASSSYRTDNEQFF.

This chain uses TRBV13 with TRBJ2-1; the match to TRBD1 covers 12 bases. The ends lost 8 bases at V and 8 bases at J; junction bases unmatched: 4. This CDR3 region has 13 residues. Germline V gene lookup returns CDR1 PRHDT and CDR2 FYEKMQ (reference sequence). DNA of the CDR3: TGTGCCAGCGGGACAGGGGGCGGGGATGAGCAGTTCTTC. Translation gives CASGTGGGDEQFF.

The chain has TRBV4-1 and TRBJ1-4, with unresolved D. The CDR3 covers 16 residues. CDR1 and CDR2 (germline): MGHRA, YSYEKL. V was clipped by 0 bases and J by 5 bases, with 13 bases between them. The CDR3 nucleotides are TGCGCCAGCAGCCAAGAAATAAGCCGCCCCAATGAAAAACTGTTTTTT. Translating it yields CASSQEISRPNEKLFF.

The chain uses TRBV2 and TRBJ2-5; 12 bases line up with TRBD2. J was trimmed by 13 bases and V by 7 bases; bases with no gene match: 13. In germline, CDR1 is SNHLY, CDR2 FYNNEI. This CDR3 has 14 amino acids. The CDR3 region has the DNA TGTGCCAGCAAAATACTAGCGGGGGGCCAGGGATTGTACTTC. This gives the protein CASKILAGGQGLYF.

This chain joins TRBV24-1 and TRBJ2-5; perhaps TRBD1 as D (6 bases). The CDR3 has 13 residues. Between the trimmed V and J ends, which lost 6 bases and 4 bases, there was a span of 11 bases. The germline V gene encodes CDR1 KGHDR and CDR2 SFDVKD. The CDR3 loop reads CATSPGVPETQYF. CDR3 nucleotide sequence: TGTGCCACCAGTCCAGGGGTCCCAGAGACCCAGTACTTC.

The genes are TRBV10-3 and TRBJ1-3; a possible D gene is TRBD1 (5 bases). Germline CDR1 and CDR2: ENHRY and SYGVKD. The V and J ends lost 4 bases and 0 bases respectively, with 19 bases between them. This CDR3 has 18 amino acids. CDR3: CAISGAGGDLSSGNTIYF. In DNA, the CDR3 is TGTGCCATCAGTGGCGCGGGGGGGGACCTAAGCTCTGGAAACACCATATATTTT.

CDR3: CASSTTTGSGYTF. CDR3 sequence (DNA): TGTGCCAGCAGCACGACAACAGGGTCTGGCTACACCTTC. This chain joins TRBV9 and TRBJ1-2, with D tentatively TRBD1 (6 bases). Trimming stripped 4 bases from V and 7 bases from J, with 14 bases between. The V gene's germline CDR1 is SGDLS and CDR2 YYNGEE. The CDR3 loop spans 13 amino acids.

The rearrangement links TRBV28 to TRBJ2-7; 8 nucleotides agree with TRBD1. With V trimmed by 7 bases and J by 7 bases, 12 bases remained unmatched. This CDR3 is built from 14 residues. Germline assignment: CDR1 MDHEN and CDR2 SYDVKM. CDR3 sequence reads: CASTSWGRGREQYF. The CDR3, as DNA: TGTGCCAGCACCTCCTGGGGCAGGGGGCGTGAGCAGTACTTC.

The chain has TRBV10-3 and TRBJ1-6; 8 bases are a match to TRBD1. The germline V gene has CDR1 ENHRY and CDR2 SYGVKD. The CDR3 extends over 15 amino acids. The J segment lost 10 bases and the V segment lost 3 bases, leaving 8 bases of the junction unmatched. CDR3 sequence (DNA): TGTGCCATCAGTGACACAGGGGGGGTCGGGTCACCCCTCCACTTT. The encoded protein is CAISDTGGVGSPLHF.

The CDR3, as DNA: TGTGCCAGCACCGAAACTAGCGCGGGCACCGGGGAGCTGTTTTTT. Encoded protein: CASTETSAGTGELFF. The chain joins TRBV6-4 to TRBJ2-2; 7 nucleotides line up with TRBD2. V gave up 7 bases and J gave up 4 bases; unmatched junction bases: 9. CDR1 and CDR2 from the germline V gene are MRHNA and SNTAGT. This CDR3 comprises 15 residues.

In this sample, this clone turned up once. A junction end diverges from the germline sequence, so it may reflect a read error. The chain has TRBV3-1 (or the pseudogene TRBV3-2) and TRBJ2-7; D perhaps matches TRBD1 (6 bases). This CDR3 region has 17 residues. Germline lookup yields CDR1 LGHDT and CDR2 YNNKEL (reference sequence). CDR3: CASSQSGAALSSYEQYF. DNA for the CDR3: TGTGCCAGTAGCCAGTCAGGGGCCGCGTTATCGTCCTACGAGCAGTACTTC.

The V call is TRBV19, the J call TRBJ1-5, with 9 nucleotides matching TRBD1. CDR3 length: 16 residues. From germline, CDR1 is LNHDA and CDR2 SQIVND (reference sequence). Trimming took 3 bases from V and 0 from J; bases not matched to a gene: 3. The CDR3 region is CASSMQQGASNQPQHF. In DNA, the CDR3 is TGTGCCAGTAGTATGCAACAGGGGGCTAGCAATCAGCCCCAGCATTTT.

The chain has TRBV4-3 and TRBJ1-3; D unresolved. Trimming took off 1 base at V and 2 bases at J, with 9 bases between the two ends. In germline, CDR1 is LGHNA, CDR2 YSLEER. The CDR3 covers 15 residues. CDR3 amino acids: CASSQVSGAGNTIYF. In DNA form, the CDR3 reads TGCGCCAGCAGCCAAGTTTCCGGGGCTGGAAACACCATATATTTT.

The chain employs TRBV7-9 and TRBJ1-6; 7 nucleotides match TRBD1. Germline values: CDR1 SEHNR, CDR2 FQNEAQ (reference sequence). This CDR3 has 15 amino acids. Losses at the gene ends were 9 bases for V and 3 bases for J; bases not matched to a gene: 8. The CDR3 sequence: CASNPTGNYNSPLHF. The DNA for the CDR3 is TGTGCCAGTAACCCGACAGGGAACTATAATTCACCCCTCCACTTT.

The rearrangement uses TRBV5-4 and TRBJ1-1; 9 bases are a match to TRBD1. This CDR3 region has 15 residues. Unmatched junction bases numbered 6, after V lost 5 bases and J lost 1 base. Germline CDR1 and CDR2: SGHNT and YYREEE (reference sequence). The chain's CDR3 is CASSYPGQGNTEAFF. The CDR3 region has the DNA TGTGCCAGCAGTTATCCGGGACAGGGGAACACTGAAGCTTTCTTT.

The V and J genes are TRBV5-8 and TRBJ2-1, with D possibly TRBD2 on 6 matching bases. This CDR3 spans 14 amino acids. Germline V CDR1 and CDR2: SGHTS, YDEGEE. The V end was cut by 4 bases, the J end by 2 bases, with 10 bases between. Here the CDR3 DNA reads TGTGCCAGCAGCGCGGGACTTACCTACAATGAGCAGTTCTTC. Amino acid sequence: CASSAGLTYNEQFF.

The chain is built from TRBV7-2 and TRBJ2-5; 10 bases are a match to TRBD1. V lost 5 bases, J lost 7 bases, and 4 bases stayed unmatched. The CDR3 length is 13 residues. Germline assignment: CDR1 SGHTA and CDR2 FQGNSA. The CDR3 protein is CASSRGQGRTQYF. The CDR3 DNA sequence: TGTGCCAGCAGCCGGGGACAGGGGAGGACCCAGTACTTC.

This chain links TRBV5-1 with TRBJ2-7; D perhaps matches TRBD1 (5 bases). V was pared by 5 bases and J by 7 bases, with 19 bases between. The CDR3 is made up of 14 amino acids. The germline gives CDR1 SGHRS, CDR2 YFSETQ. CDR3 bases: TGCGCCAGCAGTTCCGGTCCGCGGCCAGGGGAGCAGTACTTC. Its protein product is CASSSGPRPGEQYF. Full variable domain (missing parts from reference TRBV5-1 and TRBJ2-7): KAGVTQTPRYLIKTRGQQVTLSCSPISGHRSVSWYQQTPGQGLQFLFEYFSETQRNKGNFPGRFSGRQFSNSRSEMNVSTLELGDSALYLCASSSGPRPGEQYFGPGTRLTVT.

The V call is TRBV5-1, the J call TRBJ1-1; D might be TRBD1 (6 bases). V was trimmed by 5 bases and J by 1 base, leaving 12 bases between them. The CDR3 sequence is 14 residues long. Per germline, CDR1 SGHRS and CDR2 YFSETQ. The CDR3 DNA is TGCGCCAGCAGTCTCCAGGGGTCGAACACTGAAGCTTTCTTT. Amino acid sequence: CASSLQGSNTEAFF.

There are a few counts of this clone. The V gene is TRBV5-1, the J gene TRBJ2-1, with 8 bases matching TRBD2. J gave up 5 bases and V 2 bases, and 6 bases lay outside the gene matches. From germline, CDR1 is SGHRS and CDR2 YFSETQ. This CDR3 region has 15 residues. The CDR3, as DNA: TGCGCCAGCAGCTTACAGCGGGGGCGCAACAATGAGCAGTTCTTC. It yields the protein CASSLQRGRNNEQFF.

About this clone: Other DNA sequences from this sample encode an identical CDR3 as well. The V and J genes are TRBV4-3 and TRBJ1-1, with a weak D call TRBD1 (6 bases). V gave up 0 bases and J gave up 8 bases, with 10 bases separating them. Germline V CDR1 and CDR2: LGHNA, YSLEER. The CDR3 length is 13 residues. Here the CDR3 DNA reads TGCGCCAGCAGCCAAGAAAGGGGGACAGAAGCTTTCTTT. It codes for CASSQERGTEAFF.

The CDR3 coding sequence is TGCGCCAGCAGCCACAGGGACATGGCTGAAGCTTTCTTT. The encoded protein is CASSHRDMAEAFF. This chain links TRBV4-3 with TRBJ1-1, with D possibly being TRBD1 (6 bases). CDR3 size: 13 residues. Trimming left V 3 bases short and J 6 bases short, with 11 bases between. Per germline, CDR1 LGHNA and CDR2 YSLEER.